This T cell receptor beta chain was observed in a study of cytomegalovirus exposure and HLA in healthy donors. 13 Jbeta primers and 60 Vbeta primers were used for the PCR. Sequencing used immunoSEQ multiplex PCR; TCRdb keeps in-frame clones, though not all of them. The table includes about 150,000 clones, 82% detected once. Study findings and constraints: A later analysis linked a missense variant in DCLRE1C to the trimming of TCR beta V and J genes. Associated with HLA alleles at 0.05 false discovery rate in a later analysis were 16,951 TCR beta sequences. Owing to their indistinguishability, certain V segments, notably TRBV6-2 and TRBV6-3, were excluded.

With regard to this clone: Its antigen is not known.

This CDR3 contains 15 residues. V was pared by 6 bases and J by 8 bases, with 9 bases of the junction left unmatched. The germline V gene encodes CDR1 MGHRA and CDR2 YSYEKL. Sequenced material: PBMCs. This TCR was sampled from a woman aged 50 to 60 in good health and CMV-seropositive. The chain is built from TRBV4-1 and TRBJ1-4, with 10 bases lining up with TRBD1. The CDR3 is CASRLGTGAREKLFF. In DNA, the CDR3 is TGCGCCAGCAGACTCGGGACAGGGGCGAGAGAAAAACTGTTTTTT.